These 8 T cell receptor beta chains originate from one sample sequenced in a study of shared clonotypes between healthy human individuals. The repertoire was sequenced with immunoSEQ multiplex PCR; TCRdb's copy has only in-frame clones and lacks some. The sample holds fewer than 1.8 million clones; approximately 98.5% are singletons and the top ten take 0.36%. What was sequenced was naive CD4+ T cells sorted from blood. Described subset: CD45RA+ positively selected. The receptors come from a man aged 25 to 40 in good health.

For this clone: The same CDR3 arises from other DNA sequences in this sample as well. V usage is TRBV10-1 and J usage is TRBJ2-1, with a weak D call TRBD2 (6 bases). Per the germline V gene, CDR1 is WNHNN and CDR2 is SYGVQD (reference sequence). CDR3 size: 12 residues. The V and J ends lost 3 bases and 10 bases respectively, with 10 bases between them. In nucleotides, the CDR3 is TGCGCCAGCAGTGACCCCGGGAGAGAGCAGTTCTTC. Protein: CASSDPGREQFF.

The rearrangement links TRBV28 to TRBJ1-5; D is uncertain. V lost 6 bases and J 0 bases, leaving 12 bases between the germline ends. The CDR3 is 15 amino acids. Germline V gives CDR1 MDHEN, CDR2 SYDVKM. The CDR3 reads CASSLIENSNQPQHF. CDR3 bases: TGTGCCAGCAGCCTGATAGAAAATAGCAATCAGCCCCAGCATTTT.

This chain joins TRBV5-1 and TRBJ2-7; TRBD2 is a possible D gene (6 bases). This CDR3 comprises 15 residues. Looked up from germline, CDR1 is SGHRS and CDR2 is YFSETQ. V shed 1 base and J shed 2 bases, with 13 bases lying between them. The CDR3: CASSLFSGDPYEQYF. The CDR3 DNA is TGCGCCAGCAGCTTGTTTAGCGGTGATCCCTACGAGCAGTACTTC.

This clone is a singleton in its sample. J is TRBJ2-3 and V is TRBV9, with TRBD2 matching 13 bases. V gave up 7 bases and J gave up 3 bases; unmatched junction bases: 23. The CDR3 has 21 amino acids. CDR1 SGDLS and CDR2 YYNGEE come from the germline V gene. Here the CDR3 reads CASPPTTTGTSGVGPTDTQYF. The CDR3 nucleotides read TGTGCCAGCCCCCCTACTACTACCGGGACTAGCGGGGTAGGGCCTACAGATACGCAGTATTTT.

The CDR3 here is CASRPTGVGNTIYF. Here the CDR3 DNA reads TGTGCCAGCAGGCCGACAGGGGTCGGAAACACCATATATTTT. The rearrangement joins TRBV6-1 to TRBJ1-3; 8 nucleotides agree with TRBD1. Germline-derived CDR1 and CDR2 are MNHNS and SASEGT. V lost 6 bases and J lost 4; bases outside the gene matches: 5. The CDR3 has 14 residues.

This chain links TRBV5-1 with TRBJ2-3, with D perhaps matching TRBD1 or TRBD2 (5 bases each). The CDR3 loop spans 16 amino acids. The germline V and J ends were trimmed by 5 bases and 1 base, with 17 bases remaining between them. Germline values: CDR1 SGHRS, CDR2 YFSETQ. CDR3 sequence (DNA): TGCGCCAGCAGTGCGGGCACAGGCACCCGCACAGATACGCAGTATTTT. Amino acid sequence: CASSAGTGTRTDTQYF.

The gene calls are TRBV18 and TRBJ1-1; a possible D gene is TRBD1 (6 bases). CDR3 size: 14 residues. Trimming stripped 3 bases from V and 3 bases from J, with 11 bases between. Looked up from germline, CDR1 is KGHSH and CDR2 is LQKENI. The CDR3 DNA is TGTGCCAGCTCACCCCGTCCAGGGGACACTGAAGCTTTCTTT. Translated, it gives CASSPRPGDTEAFF.

The chain is built from TRBV29-1 and TRBJ2-3; a possible D gene is TRBD2 (7 bases). The CDR3 consists of 14 residues. Per the germline V gene, CDR1 is SQVTM and CDR2 is ANQGSEA. Trimming took off 5 bases at V and 6 bases at J, with 18 bases between the two ends. The CDR3 DNA sequence: TGCAGCGTTAGCCCCAGGGGAGGGTCGGATACGCAGTATTTT. It yields the protein CSVSPRGGSDTQYF.